This T cell receptor (beta chain) was sequenced in a study of regulatory T cells in long-lasting Graves disease. According to the study, TCR beta libraries were built with iRepertoire HTBI primers and CDR3-region Arm-PCR. TCRdb processed the multiplex PCR reads anew with MiXCR; each CDR3 protein has one entry. The table has around 400,000 distinct CDR3 sequences, roughly a fifth seen once. General study findings and limits: TRBV28, TRBJ1-2 and TRBJ2-5 were favored in persistent disease.

CDR1 SGHTA and CDR2 FQGNSA come from the germline V gene. The CDR3 runs 17 residues. V lost 2 bases, J lost 3 bases, and 16 bases lay in between. Time point of the sample: persistent/refractory GD, antithyroid drugs over 5 years with positive TRAb. Construction of the TCR library relied on RNA isolated from PBMCs. Patients were from an endocrinology department in Xi'an, China. On this clonotype: Its antigen is still unknown.

The chain employs TRBV7-2 and TRBJ2-2; D might be TRBD1 or TRBD2, each matching 6 bases. Sample: peripheral blood mononuclear cells (PBMCs), taken when the disease was refractory, from a patient treated with antithyroid drugs. This clonotype was obtained from a female donor with Graves disease. CDR3 protein: CASSLSSTGAYTGELFF. CDR3 DNA: TGTGCCAGCAGCTTAAGCTCTACGGGGGCTTACACCGGGGAGCTGTTTTTT.